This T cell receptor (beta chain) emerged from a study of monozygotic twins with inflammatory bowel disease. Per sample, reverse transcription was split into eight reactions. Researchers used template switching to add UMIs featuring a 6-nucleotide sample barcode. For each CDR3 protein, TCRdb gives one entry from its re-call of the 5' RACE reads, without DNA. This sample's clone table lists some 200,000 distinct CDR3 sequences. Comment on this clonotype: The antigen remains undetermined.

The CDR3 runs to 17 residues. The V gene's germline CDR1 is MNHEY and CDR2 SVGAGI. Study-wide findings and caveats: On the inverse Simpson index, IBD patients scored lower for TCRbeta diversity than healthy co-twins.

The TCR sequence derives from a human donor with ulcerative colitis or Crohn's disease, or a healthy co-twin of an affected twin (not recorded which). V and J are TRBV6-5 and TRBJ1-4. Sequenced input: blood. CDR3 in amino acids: CASSYSYSGATNEKLFF.